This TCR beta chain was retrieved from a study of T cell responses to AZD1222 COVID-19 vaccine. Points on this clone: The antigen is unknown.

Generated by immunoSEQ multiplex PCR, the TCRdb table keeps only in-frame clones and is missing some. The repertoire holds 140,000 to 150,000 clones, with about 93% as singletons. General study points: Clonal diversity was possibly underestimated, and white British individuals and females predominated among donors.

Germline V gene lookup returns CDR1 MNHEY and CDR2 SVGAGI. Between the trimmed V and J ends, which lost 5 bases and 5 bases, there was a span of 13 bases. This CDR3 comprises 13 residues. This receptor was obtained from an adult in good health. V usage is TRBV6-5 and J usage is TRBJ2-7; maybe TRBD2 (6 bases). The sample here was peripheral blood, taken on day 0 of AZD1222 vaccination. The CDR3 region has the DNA TGTGCCAGCAGTAGCGGGCTTTGGAACGAGCAGTACTTC. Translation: CASSSGLWNEQYF.